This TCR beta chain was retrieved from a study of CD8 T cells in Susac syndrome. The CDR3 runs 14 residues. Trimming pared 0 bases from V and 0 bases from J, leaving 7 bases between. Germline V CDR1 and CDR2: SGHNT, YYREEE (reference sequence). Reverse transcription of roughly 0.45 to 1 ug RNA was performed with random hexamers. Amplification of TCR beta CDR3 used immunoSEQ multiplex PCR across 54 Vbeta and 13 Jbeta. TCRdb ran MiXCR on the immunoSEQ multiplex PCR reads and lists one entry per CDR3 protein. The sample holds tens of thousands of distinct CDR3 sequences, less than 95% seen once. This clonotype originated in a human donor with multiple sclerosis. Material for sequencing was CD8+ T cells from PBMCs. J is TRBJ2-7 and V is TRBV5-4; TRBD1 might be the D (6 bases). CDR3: CASSLGDTSYEQYF. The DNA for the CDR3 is TGTGCCAGCAGCTTGGGGGACACCTCCTACGAGCAGTACTTC.